The 17 T cell receptor beta chains in this list originate from one sample, sequenced in a study of cytomegalovirus exposure and HLA in healthy donors. PCR used 60 Vbeta primers and 13 Jbeta primers. Sequenced by immunoSEQ multiplex PCR; TCRdb stores in-frame clones only, minus some. The repertoire holds about 130,000 clones, about three quarters seen once, with about 1.7% in the top ten. Sequenced: PBMCs. All receptors come from a woman aged 40 to 50 in good health and CMV-seronegative.

The genes are TRBV6-1 and TRBJ1-1; tentative D call: TRBD1 (6 bases). V was pared by 5 bases and J by 5 bases, with 12 bases between. Germline values: CDR1 MNHNS, CDR2 SASEGT. The CDR3 runs 13 residues. The CDR3 protein is CASSFTGMTEAFF. In nucleotides, the CDR3 is TGTGCCAGCAGTTTTACAGGGATGACTGAAGCTTTCTTT.

The chain links TRBV23-1 to TRBJ2-3; perhaps TRBD1 as D (7 bases). TRBV23-1 is known as an ORF, though its function is uncertain. V lost 0 bases, J lost 6 bases, and 16 bases lay in between. This CDR3 contains 16 residues. DNA for the CDR3: TGCGCCAGCAGTCAATCGGGGGGAAGGGGGCGGGATACGCAGTATTTT. It specifies CASSQSGGRGRDTQYF.

The chain carries TRBV4-2 and TRBJ1-1, with 8 positions matching TRBD1. V trimming: 1 base; J trimming: 4 bases; junction bases outside the gene matches: 5. Germline V gene lookup returns CDR1 LGHNA and CDR2 YNFKEQ. The CDR3 runs 15 residues. The DNA for the CDR3 is TGTGCCAGCAGCCAAGGGTCAGGGGGCGTCACTGAAGCTTTCTTT. Translating gives CASSQGSGGVTEAFF.

This clone was detected once. The chain joins TRBV27 to TRBJ2-7, with D possibly TRBD1 on 5 matching bases. The germline V gene encodes CDR1 MNHEY and CDR2 SMNVEV (reference sequence). V lost 6 bases and J lost 4, with 16 bases in between. The CDR3 is 14 amino acids. CDR3 sequence reads: CASSFFDRTYEQYF. The CDR3 bases are TGTGCCAGCAGCTTCTTCGACAGAACTTACGAGCAGTACTTC.

This chain links TRBV4-1 with TRBJ1-3, with unresolved D. CDR1 and CDR2 from the germline V gene are MGHRA and YSYEKL. V shed 3 bases and J shed 0 bases, with 9 bases lying between them. The CDR3 has 15 residues. The CDR3 is CASSHGENSGNTIYF. CDR3 sequence (DNA): TGCGCCAGCAGCCACGGGGAGAACTCTGGAAACACCATATATTTT.

This chain links TRBV7-2 with TRBJ2-5; D is possibly TRBD1 (6 bases). The CDR3 spans 13 residues. Trimming removed 0 bases at V and 6 bases at J, with 8 bases between. Germline V gives CDR1 SGHTA, CDR2 FQGNSA. The CDR3 DNA reads as TGTGCCAGCAGCTTAGCCAGGGGTCAGACCCAGTACTTC. It translates to CASSLARGQTQYF.

The V call is TRBV19, the J call TRBJ2-5; 9 bases are shared with TRBD2. CDR3 size: 13 residues. Germline V lookup: CDR1 LNHDA, CDR2 SQIVND (reference sequence). V lost 6 bases to trimming and J lost 5 bases; unmatched junction nucleotides: 4. The CDR3 region has the DNA TGTGCCAGTAGCGGGACTAGCTATGAGACCCAGTACTTC. This sequence encodes CASSGTSYETQYF.

V gene TRBV29-1 combines with J gene TRBJ2-2; D perhaps matches TRBD1 (5 bases). Germline V gives CDR1 SQVTM, CDR2 ANQGSEA. The V end was cut by 3 bases, the J end by 5 bases, with 16 bases between. This CDR3 has 15 amino acids. CDR3 residues: CSVEARVGNTGELFF. In nucleotides, the CDR3 is TGCAGCGTTGAGGCCAGGGTAGGTAATACCGGGGAGCTGTTTTTT.

This rearrangement joins TRBV7-2 to TRBJ1-6; tentative D call: TRBD1 (6 bases). The ends were cut back, 5 bases at V and 0 bases at J, with 17 bases in the middle. The germline CDR1 and CDR2 sequences are SGHTA and FQGNSA. The CDR3 is 18 residues long. CDR3 region: CASSRDNLRFSYNSPLHF. The CDR3 coding sequence is TGTGCCAGCAGCCGGGACAACCTCCGTTTCTCCTATAATTCACCCCTCCACTTT.

The chain recombines TRBV2 with TRBJ2-7, with TRBD1 matching 9 bases. The length of the CDR3 is 13 residues. Germline CDR1 is SNHLY and CDR2 is FYNNEI. V lost 7 bases to trimming and J lost 2 bases; unmatched junction nucleotides: 3. The CDR3 loop is CASNRDRAYEQYF. The CDR3 DNA reads TGTGCCAGCAACCGGGACAGGGCCTACGAGCAGTACTTC.

The chain combines TRBV28 with TRBJ2-7; 12 bases line up with TRBD2. The CDR3 is 15 amino acids. J gave up 7 bases and V 5 bases, and 9 bases lay outside the gene matches. CDR1 MDHEN and CDR2 SYDVKM come from the germline V gene. CDR3 region: CASSVPSGRAGEQYF. Written as DNA, the CDR3 is TGTGCCAGCAGTGTCCCTAGCGGGAGGGCGGGGGAGCAGTACTTC.

This chain uses TRBV6-1 with TRBJ2-1; a weak D match, TRBD2 (8 bases). Germline assignment: CDR1 MNHNS and CDR2 SASEGT. The ends were cut back, 10 bases at V and 8 bases at J, with 24 bases in the middle. The CDR3 covers 15 residues. In nucleotides, the CDR3 is TGTGCCACCGGGGGGGGGCCTGACAGGGCCCATGAGCAGTTCTTC. It codes for CATGGGPDRAHEQFF.

This chain uses TRBV28 with TRBJ1-6; D unclear. The germline V gene has CDR1 MDHEN and CDR2 SYDVKM. This CDR3 spans 17 amino acids. Trimming took 2 bases from V and 0 from J, leaving 11 bases between them. CDR3 region: CASSLRTESSYNSPLHF. The CDR3 DNA reads as TGTGCCAGCAGTTTACGAACAGAGAGCTCCTATAATTCACCCCTCCACTTT.

This clone turned up a few times. The chain joins TRBV27 to TRBJ2-2, with D tentatively TRBD1 (5 bases). There are 17 residues in the CDR3. The ends were cut back, 5 bases at V and 0 bases at J, with 16 bases in the middle. The germline gives CDR1 MNHEY, CDR2 SMNVEV (reference sequence). CDR3 residues: CASSLLGQNANTGELFF. Here the CDR3 DNA reads TGTGCCAGCAGTCTCTTAGGACAAAACGCGAACACCGGGGAGCTGTTTTTT.

The rearrangement uses TRBV5-1 and TRBJ2-3; 9 nucleotides align to TRBD2. The trim removed 0 bases at V and 0 bases at J, leaving 11 bases unmatched. The CDR3 spans 19 residues. Germline values: CDR1 SGHRS, CDR2 YFSETQ. DNA of the CDR3: TGCGCCAGCAGCTTGGGTACTCTAGCGGGGATGGGCAGCACAGATACGCAGTATTTT. The encoded protein is CASSLGTLAGMGSTDTQYF. Looking up the rest from reference TRBV5-1 and TRBJ2-3 gives the full variable domain: KAGVTQTPRYLIKTRGQQVTLSCSPISGHRSVSWYQQTPGQGLQFLFEYFSETQRNKGNFPGRFSGRQFSNSRSEMNVSTLELGDSALYLCASSLGTLAGMGSTDTQYFGPGTRLTVL.

This clone appeared once. The J gene is TRBJ2-1, the V gene TRBV27; D perhaps matches TRBD1 (7 bases). This CDR3 has 17 amino acids. Deletions cut 7 bases from V and 4 bases from J, with 23 bases between. Germline CDR1 is MNHEY and CDR2 is SMNVEV (reference sequence). This chain's CDR3 is CASNLIGAGGTYNEQFF. The CDR3 nucleotides are TGTGCCAGCAACCTTATCGGGGCAGGGGGGACATACAATGAGCAGTTCTTC.

The chain couples TRBV9 to TRBJ2-1, with TRBD2 matching 8 bases. The V gene's germline CDR1 is SGDLS and CDR2 YYNGEE. The CDR3 loop spans 15 amino acids. Trimming took 0 bases from V and 10 from J; bases not matched to a gene: 9. The CDR3, as DNA: TGTGCCAGCAGCGTAGAGAGCGGGAGTCTGATCGAGCAGTTCTTC. Encoded protein: CASSVESGSLIEQFF.